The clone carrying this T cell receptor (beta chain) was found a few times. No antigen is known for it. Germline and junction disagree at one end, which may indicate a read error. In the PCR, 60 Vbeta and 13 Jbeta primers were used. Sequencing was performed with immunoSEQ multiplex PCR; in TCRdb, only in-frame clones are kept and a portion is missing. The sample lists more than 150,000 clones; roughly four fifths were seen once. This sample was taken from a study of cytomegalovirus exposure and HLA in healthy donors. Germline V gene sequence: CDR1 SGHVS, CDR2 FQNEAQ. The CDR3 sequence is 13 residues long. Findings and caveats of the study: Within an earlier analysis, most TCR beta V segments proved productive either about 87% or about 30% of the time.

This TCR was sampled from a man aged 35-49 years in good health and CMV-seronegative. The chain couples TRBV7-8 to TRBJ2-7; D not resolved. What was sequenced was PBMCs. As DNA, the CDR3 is TGTGCTAGCAAGCAGAGGCCGGCATACGAGCAGTACTTC. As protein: CASKQRPAYEQYF.